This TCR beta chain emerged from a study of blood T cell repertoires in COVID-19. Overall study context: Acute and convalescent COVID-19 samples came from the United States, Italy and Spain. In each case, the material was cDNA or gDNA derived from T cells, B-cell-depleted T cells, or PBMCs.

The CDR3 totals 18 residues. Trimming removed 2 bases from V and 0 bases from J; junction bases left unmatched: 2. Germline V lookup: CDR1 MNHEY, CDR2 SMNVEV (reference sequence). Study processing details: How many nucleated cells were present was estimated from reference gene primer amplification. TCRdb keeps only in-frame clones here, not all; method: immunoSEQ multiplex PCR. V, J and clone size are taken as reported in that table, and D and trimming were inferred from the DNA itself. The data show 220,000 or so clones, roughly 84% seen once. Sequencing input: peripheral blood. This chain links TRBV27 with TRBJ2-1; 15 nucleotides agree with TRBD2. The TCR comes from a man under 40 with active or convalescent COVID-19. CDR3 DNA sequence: TGTGCCAGCAGTTTAGGGACTAGCGGGAGGTCCTCCTACAATGAGCAGTTCTTC. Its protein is CASSLGTSGRSSYNEQFF.